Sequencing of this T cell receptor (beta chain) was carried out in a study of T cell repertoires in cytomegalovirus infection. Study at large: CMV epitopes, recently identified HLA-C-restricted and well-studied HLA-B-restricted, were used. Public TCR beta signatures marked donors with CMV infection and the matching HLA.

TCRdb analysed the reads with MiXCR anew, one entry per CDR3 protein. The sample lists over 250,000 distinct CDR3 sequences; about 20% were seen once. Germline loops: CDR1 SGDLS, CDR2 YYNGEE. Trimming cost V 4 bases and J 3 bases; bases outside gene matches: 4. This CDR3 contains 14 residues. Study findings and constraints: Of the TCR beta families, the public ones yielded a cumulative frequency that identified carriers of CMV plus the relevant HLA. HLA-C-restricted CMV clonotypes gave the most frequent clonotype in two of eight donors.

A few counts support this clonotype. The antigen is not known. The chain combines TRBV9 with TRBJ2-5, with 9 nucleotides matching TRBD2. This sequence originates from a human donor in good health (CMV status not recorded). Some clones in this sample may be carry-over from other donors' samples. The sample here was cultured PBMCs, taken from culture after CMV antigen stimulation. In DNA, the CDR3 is TGTGCCAGCAGCACCAGACTAGCGGAAGAGACCCAGTACTTC. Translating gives CASSTRLAEETQYF.